The clone carrying this T cell receptor (beta chain) was seen only a few times. Antigen specificity is unknown. The data belong to a study of identical twins. Study outcomes and limitations: Fewer insertions marked abundant cord blood beta clonotypes; young adult naive trended weakly, memory not at all. When twins shared out-of-frame alpha sequences, those sequences had excess low generation probability.

TCRdb independently ran MiXCR on the 5' RACE reads; one entry per CDR3 protein. Seen here are roughly 690,000 distinct CDR3 sequences, around 5.7% observed once, and the top ten hold about 1.8%. CDR1 SGHVS and CDR2 FQNEAQ come from the germline V gene. V was clipped by 2 bases and J by 6 bases, with 16 bases between them. This CDR3 region has 16 residues. The chain employs TRBV7-8 and TRBJ2-2; tentative D call: TRBD2 (5 bases). The TCR originated in a man younger than 35 in good health. The material sequenced was naive T cells sorted from blood. CDR3 residues: CASSLYREARPGELFF. DNA of the CDR3: TGTGCCAGCAGCTTATATCGGGAAGCTAGACCCGGGGAGCTGTTTTTT. The full variable domain, its missing parts supplied by reference TRBV7-8 and TRBJ2-2, is GAGVSQSPRYKVAKRGQDVALRCDPISGHVSLFWYQQALGQGPEFLTYFQNEAQLDKSGLPSDRFFAERPEGSVSTLKIQRTQQEDSAVYLCASSLYREARPGELFFGEGSRLTVL.